The 21 T cell receptor beta chains listed next were all sequenced from one sample in a study of cytomegalovirus exposure and HLA in healthy donors. The PCR used 60 Vbeta and 13 Jbeta primers. The data were produced by immunoSEQ multiplex PCR, yet TCRdb's version contains in-frame clones alone and is incomplete. The data show 130,000 or so clones, roughly 80% seen once. Sequencing input: PBMCs. The receptors were gathered from a female donor in good health and CMV-seronegative.

The chain employs TRBV18 and TRBJ1-2, with 11 bases matching TRBD1. The V gene's germline CDR1 is KGHSH and CDR2 LQKENI. CDR3 length equals 14 residues. J lost 4 bases, V lost 6 bases, and 4 bases had no gene match. CDR3 in amino acids: CASSPGTGGYGYTF. The CDR3 region has the DNA TGTGCCAGCTCCCCCGGGACAGGGGGCTATGGCTACACCTTC.

The chain combines TRBV9 with TRBJ2-2; the match to TRBD2 covers 9 bases. CDR1 SGDLS and CDR2 YYNGEE come from the germline V gene. Germline trimming cut 0 bases from V and 1 base from J; bases unmatched to any gene: 7. This CDR3 is 18 amino acids long. The CDR3 loop reads CASSVGVAGEGNTGELFF. For the CDR3, the DNA is TGTGCCAGCAGCGTAGGAGTAGCGGGAGAGGGGAACACCGGGGAGCTGTTTTTT.

The chain employs TRBV10-3 and TRBJ2-5; tentatively, D is TRBD2 (6 bases). The CDR3 sequence is 15 residues long. The V gene lost 0 bases and the J gene lost 10 bases, with 18 bases spanning the gap. Germline assignment: CDR1 ENHRY and CDR2 SYGVKD. The CDR3 reads CAISESAQPRRGQYF. CDR3 coding DNA: TGTGCCATCAGTGAGTCGGCACAGCCCCGGCGGGGCCAGTACTTC.

This chain uses TRBV9 with TRBJ1-1; 8 nucleotides agree with TRBD1. Per germline, CDR1 SGDLS and CDR2 YYNGEE. V gave up 4 bases and J gave up 8 bases; unmatched junction bases: 7. This CDR3 has 13 residues. CDR3 DNA: TGTGCCAGCAGCCAAACCGGACAGGGCGAAGCTTTCTTT. Protein product: CASSQTGQGEAFF.

V and J are TRBV11-1 and TRBJ2-7; no clear D gene. CDR1 SGHAT and CDR2 FQDESV come from the germline V gene (reference sequence). V was clipped by 3 bases and J by 3 bases, with 9 bases between them. The CDR3 is made up of 13 amino acids. CDR3 residues: CASSLAGNYEQYF. In DNA form, the CDR3 reads TGTGCCAGCAGCTTGGCAGGTAACTACGAGCAGTACTTC.

Here the CDR3 reads CASSLFGGAGRAQYF. For the CDR3, the DNA is TGTGCCAGCAGTTTATTCGGAGGGGCCGGGCGGGCCCAGTACTTC. The V gene is TRBV28, the J gene TRBJ2-5, with a possible D match to TRBD2 (6 bases). The CDR3 is 15 residues long. V was cut by 1 base and J by 9 bases, with 18 bases left in between. Germline CDR1 is MDHEN and CDR2 is SYDVKM. Using reference TRBV28 and TRBJ2-5 for the parts outside the CDR3, the full variable domain is DVKVTQSSRYLVKRTGEKVFLECVQDMDHENMFWYRQDPGLGLRLIYFSYDVKMKEKGDIPEGYSVSREKKERFSLILESASTNQTSMYLCASSLFGGAGRAQYFGPGTRLLVL.

The V and J genes are TRBV7-8 and TRBJ2-2, with TRBD2 matching 10 bases. The CDR3 extends over 16 amino acids. After removal of 7 bases from V and 5 bases from J, the junction contained 10 bases not matched to a gene. CDR1 and CDR2 from the germline V gene are SGHVS and FQNEAQ. Here the CDR3 reads CASNPPSGRGTGELFF. The CDR3 coding sequence is TGTGCCAGCAACCCCCCTAGCGGGAGAGGAACCGGGGAGCTGTTTTTT.

This rearrangement joins TRBV28 to TRBJ1-4, with 9 bases that match TRBD1. Germline assignment: CDR1 MDHEN and CDR2 SYDVKM. This CDR3 has 14 amino acids. Trimming removed 6 bases from V and 9 bases from J; junction bases left unmatched: 8. The CDR3 coding sequence is TGTGCCAGCAGGTCCGGGACAGGGAACCAAAAACTGTTTTTT. Its protein is CASRSGTGNQKLFF.

The chain recombines TRBV7-9 with TRBJ1-2; 12 bases match TRBD1. The germline CDR1 and CDR2 sequences are SEHNR and FQNEAQ (reference sequence). The CDR3 contains 14 residues. With 0 bases clipped from V and 8 bases from J, the junction kept 1 base outside the gene matches. The CDR3: CASSLAGTGGGYTF. CDR3 bases: TGTGCCAGCAGCTTAGCAGGGACAGGGGGCGGCTACACCTTC.

This chain joins TRBV5-5 and TRBJ1-1, with D uncertain. The germline V gene has CDR1 SGHKS and CDR2 YYEKEE (reference sequence). The CDR3 runs 15 residues. V gave up 4 bases and J gave up 1 base, with 14 bases separating them. The CDR3 DNA follows: TGTGCCAGCAGCGTTGTCCCGCGGGGGAACACTGAAGCTTTCTTT. Amino acid sequence: CASSVVPRGNTEAFF.

This clone was observed once. The chain links TRBV19 to TRBJ2-3, with 7 bases matching TRBD2. CDR1 LNHDA and CDR2 SQIVND come from the germline V gene (reference sequence). Unmatched junction bases numbered 0, after V lost 5 bases and J lost 1 base. The CDR3 runs 13 residues. In DNA form, the CDR3 reads TGTGCCAGTAGTGGGAGGGGCACAGATACGCAGTATTTT. Its protein product is CASSGRGTDTQYF.

DNA of the CDR3: TGTGCCAGCAGTTCGCATGTTAGCGGGACCGTACGGGTCGGGGAGGATACGCAGTATTTT. Translated: CASSSHVSGTVRVGEDTQYF. The chain links TRBV28 to TRBJ2-3; the match to TRBD2 covers 8 bases. The CDR3 contains 20 residues. Germline V gives CDR1 MDHEN, CDR2 SYDVKM. After removal of 4 bases from V and 6 bases from J, the junction contained 24 bases not matched to a gene.

The rearrangement uses TRBV27 and TRBJ2-7, with 9 nucleotides matching TRBD1. The J segment lost 2 bases and the V segment lost 4 bases, leaving 6 bases of the junction unmatched. The CDR3 has 15 residues. CDR1 is MNHEY and CDR2 is SMNVEV in the germline V gene (reference sequence). The CDR3 here is CASSSSHRGPYEQYF. DNA of the CDR3: TGTGCCAGCAGTTCCTCTCACAGGGGGCCCTACGAGCAGTACTTC.

The chain is built from TRBV6-5 and TRBJ2-7, with 7 bases matching TRBD1. V was pared by 0 bases and J by 3 bases, with 5 bases of the junction left unmatched. CDR1 and CDR2 from the germline V gene are MNHEY and SVGAGI. The length of the CDR3 is 15 residues. As DNA, the CDR3 is TGTGCCAGCAGTTACTCGCTGGCAGGGGGCTACGAGCAGTACTTC. Amino acids: CASSYSLAGGYEQYF.

This clone was detected once. The J gene is TRBJ1-2, the V gene TRBV13, with D unresolved. The CDR3 runs 11 residues. Trimming removed 6 bases at V and 2 bases at J, with 4 bases between. In germline, CDR1 is PRHDT, CDR2 FYEKMQ (reference sequence). CDR3: CASRQNYGYTF. The CDR3 DNA reads TGTGCCAGCAGACAAAACTATGGCTACACCTTC.

In this sample, this clone turned up once. This sequence joins TRBV10-3 and TRBJ1-2, with 9 bases that match TRBD1. This CDR3 comprises 15 residues. V shed 6 bases and J 6 bases; nucleotides not matched to a gene: 11. Germline CDR1 and CDR2: ENHRY and SYGVKD. CDR3 region: CAIRAGTGPSDGYTF. DNA for the CDR3: TGTGCCATCAGGGCCGGGACAGGGCCTAGTGATGGCTACACCTTC.

The gene calls are TRBV9 and TRBJ1-4; TRBD1 might be the D (5 bases). The CDR3 has 15 residues. Trimming removed 3 bases at V and 2 bases at J, with 11 bases between. CDR1 SGDLS and CDR2 YYNGEE come from the germline V gene. For the CDR3, the DNA is TGTGCCAGCAGCGCGTCAGGGCACACTAATGAAAAACTGTTTTTT. This gives the protein CASSASGHTNEKLFF.

This clone appeared once. The rearrangement joins TRBV10-3 to TRBJ2-5, with a tentative D call TRBD1 (5 bases). The end of the DNA aligns better with TRBJ2-7, so the J call may be wrong. This CDR3 is built from 17 residues. Germline CDR1 reads ENHRY; CDR2 reads SYGVKD. The CDR3 DNA is TGTGCCATCAGTGAGTCGAACTCTAGGGGAAACGAATACGAGCAGTACTTC. Its translation: CAISESNSRGNEYEQYF.

This chain uses TRBV7-6 with TRBJ1-6; D remains unclear. V was shortened by 1 base and J by 7 bases, with 11 bases between the two germline ends. The CDR3 loop spans 15 amino acids. Germline-derived CDR1 and CDR2 are SGHVS and FNYEAQ. CDR3 sequence reads: CASSLVGLSNSPLHF. The CDR3 coding sequence is TGTGCCAGCAGCTTAGTCGGTCTTAGCAATTCACCCCTCCACTTT. Supplemented by reference TRBV7-6 and TRBJ1-6, the full variable domain reads GAGVSQSPRYKVTKRGQDVALRCDPISGHVSLYWYRQALGQGPEFLTYFNYEAQQDKSGLPNDRFSAERPEGSISTLTIQRTEQRDSAMYRCASSLVGLSNSPLHFGNGTRLTVT.

This clone was picked up one time. The chain combines TRBV6-5 with TRBJ2-3; D not certain. The germline CDR1 and CDR2 sequences are MNHEY and SVGAGI. Trimming stripped 5 bases from V and 7 bases from J, with 10 bases between. The CDR3 has 12 amino acids. The CDR3 bases are TGTGCCAGCAGTGAAGAGACAAATACGCAGTATTTT. This translates into CASSEETNTQYF.

The chain combines TRBV4-1 with TRBJ1-3, with 10 positions matching TRBD1. Germline CDR1 reads MGHRA; CDR2 reads YSYEKL. J gave up 6 bases and V 2 bases, and 7 bases lay outside the gene matches. The CDR3 has 16 amino acids. For the CDR3, the DNA is TGCGCCAGCAGCCAATTCGTAGGACAGGGGGTAAACACCATATATTTT. Translating gives CASSQFVGQGVNTIYF.